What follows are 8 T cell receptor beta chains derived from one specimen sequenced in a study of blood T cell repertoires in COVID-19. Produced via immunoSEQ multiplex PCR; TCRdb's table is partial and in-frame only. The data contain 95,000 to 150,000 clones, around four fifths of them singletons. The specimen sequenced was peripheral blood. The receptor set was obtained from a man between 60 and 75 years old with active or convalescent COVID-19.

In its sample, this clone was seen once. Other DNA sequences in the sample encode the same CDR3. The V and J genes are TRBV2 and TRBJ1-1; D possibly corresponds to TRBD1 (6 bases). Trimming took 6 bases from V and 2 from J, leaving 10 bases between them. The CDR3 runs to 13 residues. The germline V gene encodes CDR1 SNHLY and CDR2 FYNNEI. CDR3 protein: CASRGQLNTEAFF. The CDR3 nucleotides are TGTGCCAGCAGAGGACAGCTCAACACTGAAGCTTTCTTT.

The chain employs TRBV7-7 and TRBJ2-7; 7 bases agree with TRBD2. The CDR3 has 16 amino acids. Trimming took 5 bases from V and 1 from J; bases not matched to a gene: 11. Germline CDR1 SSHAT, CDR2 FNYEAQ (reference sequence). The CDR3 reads CASSPVTGTISYEQYF. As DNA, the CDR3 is TGTGCCAGCAGCCCGGTCACCGGGACTATTTCCTACGAGCAGTACTTC.

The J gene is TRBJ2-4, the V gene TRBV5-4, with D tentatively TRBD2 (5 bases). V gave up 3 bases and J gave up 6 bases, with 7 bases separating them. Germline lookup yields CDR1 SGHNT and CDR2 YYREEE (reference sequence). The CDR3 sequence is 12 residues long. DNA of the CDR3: TGTGCCAGCAGCTGGGAGTTAAACATTCAGTACTTC. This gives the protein CASSWELNIQYF. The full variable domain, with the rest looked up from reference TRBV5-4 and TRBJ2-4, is ETGVTQSPTHLIKTRGQQVTLRCSSQSGHNTVSWYQQALGQGPQFIFQYYREEENGRGNFPPRFSGLQFPNYSSELNVNALELDDSALYLCASSWELNIQYFGAGTRLSVL.

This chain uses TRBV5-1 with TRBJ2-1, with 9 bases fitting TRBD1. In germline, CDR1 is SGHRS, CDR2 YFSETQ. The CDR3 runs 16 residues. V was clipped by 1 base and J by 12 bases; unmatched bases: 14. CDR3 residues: CASSLPGQGEVQGQFF. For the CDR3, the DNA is TGCGCCAGCAGCTTGCCGGGACAGGGTGAGGTTCAAGGGCAGTTCTTC.

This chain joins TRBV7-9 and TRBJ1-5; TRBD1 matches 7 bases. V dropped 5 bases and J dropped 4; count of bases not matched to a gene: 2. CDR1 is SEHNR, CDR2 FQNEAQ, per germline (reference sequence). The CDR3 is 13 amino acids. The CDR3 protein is CASSPTGNQPQHF. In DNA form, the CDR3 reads TGTGCCAGCAGCCCGACAGGGAATCAGCCCCAGCATTTT. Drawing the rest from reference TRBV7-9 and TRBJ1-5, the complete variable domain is DTGVSQNPRHKITKRGQNVTFRCDPISEHNRLYWYRQTLGQGPEFLTYFQNEAQLEKSRLLSDRFSAERPKGSFSTLEIQRTEQGDSAMYLCASSPTGNQPQHFGDGTRLSIL.

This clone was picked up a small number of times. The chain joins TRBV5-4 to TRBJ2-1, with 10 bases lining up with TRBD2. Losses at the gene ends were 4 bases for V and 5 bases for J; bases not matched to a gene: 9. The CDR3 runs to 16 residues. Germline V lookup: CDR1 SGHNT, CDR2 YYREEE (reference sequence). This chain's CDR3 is CASSGGGLAYHNEQFF. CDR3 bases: TGTGCCAGCAGCGGGGGGGGACTAGCGTACCACAATGAGCAGTTCTTC.

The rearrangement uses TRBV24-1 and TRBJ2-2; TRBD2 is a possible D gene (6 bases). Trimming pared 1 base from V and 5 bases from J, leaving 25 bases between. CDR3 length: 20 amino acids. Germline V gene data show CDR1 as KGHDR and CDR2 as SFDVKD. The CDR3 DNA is TGTGCCACCAGTGATTTCTCTGGGACTTGGGGCAAAAGGGAAACCGGGGAGCTGTTTTTT. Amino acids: CATSDFSGTWGKRETGELFF.

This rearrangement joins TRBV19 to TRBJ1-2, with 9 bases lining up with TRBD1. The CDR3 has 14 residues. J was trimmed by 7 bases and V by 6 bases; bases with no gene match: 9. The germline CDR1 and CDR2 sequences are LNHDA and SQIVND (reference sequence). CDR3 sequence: CASSLQGARSGYTF. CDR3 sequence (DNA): TGTGCCAGTAGCCTACAGGGGGCGCGGAGTGGCTACACCTTC. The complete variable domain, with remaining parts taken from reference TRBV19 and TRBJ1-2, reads DGGITQSPKYLFRKEGQNVTLSCEQNLNHDAMYWYRQDPGQGLRLIYYSQIVNDFQKGDIAEGYSVSREKKESFPLTVTSAQKNPTAFYLCASSLQGARSGYTFGSGTRLTVV.